Listed below are T cell receptor beta chains from one sample, sequenced in a study of T cell repertoires in cytomegalovirus infection. From the reads, TCRdb called clonotypes with MiXCR, one entry per CDR3 protein. The sample has about 360,000 distinct CDR3 sequences, roughly 18% seen once. Sequenced material: PBMCs. The receptors originated from a human donor in good health (CMV status not recorded). Some clones in this sample may be carry-over from other donors' samples. The CDR3 runs from the conserved cysteine through the conserved F or W. A D gene is named only where the DNA matches it firmly. Some rows have no size entry. The others give once, few or many, or a class for an expanded clone.

J: TRBJ1-6
size: many
D: TRBD1
V: TRBV6-5
DNA: TGTGCCATAGGGACAGCCCGAAGCTCCTATAATTCACCCCTCCACTTT
CDR3: CAIGTARSSYNSPLHF

J: TRBJ2-2
size: few
D: TRBD2
V: TRBV6-1
DNA: TGTGCCAGCGGAACCTTAGCGGGGGCGAACACCGGGGAGCTGTTTTTT
CDR3: CASGTLAGANTGELFF

J: TRBJ1-3
size: many
D: .
V: TRBV20-1
DNA: TGCAGTGCTAGAGATCTGACGGACTTCTCTGGAAACACCATATATTTT
CDR3: CSARDLTDFSGNTIYF

J: TRBJ2-1
size: many
D: .
V: TRBV7-8
DNA: TGTGCCAGCAGCGTACTAGTCCTAAACCACAATGAGCAGTTCTTC
CDR3: CASSVLVLNHNEQFF

J: TRBJ1-5
size: .
D: .
V: TRBV19
DNA: TGTGCCAGTAGTGTAAGTGGCTTTCAGCCCCAGCATTTT
CDR3: CASSVSGFQPQHF

J: TRBJ2-2
size: once
D: .
V: TRBV24-1
DNA: TGTGCCACCAGTGATTTAGTTACCGGGGAGCTGTTTTTT
CDR3: CATSDLVTGELFF

J: TRBJ2-3
size: .
D: .
V: TRBV12-3/TRBV12-4
DNA: TGTGCCAGCAGTCCCCCCAATGAAATCACAGATACGCAGTATTTT
CDR3: CASSPPNEITDTQYF

J: TRBJ2-1
size: many
D: TRBD2
V: TRBV7-2
DNA: TGTGCCAGCAGCTTAGCGCGAATAGCGGGAGGGTGGAACAATGAGCAGTTCTTC
CDR3: CASSLARIAGGWNNEQFF

J: TRBJ1-1
size: .
D: .
V: TRBV2
DNA: TGTGCCAGCACCGGAGAGGGGGGCACTGAAGCTTTCTTT
CDR3: CASTGEGGTEAFF

J: TRBJ1-2
size: .
D: .
V: TRBV4-2
DNA: TGTGCCAGCAGCCAAGAATCAGGGAGTTATGGCTACACCTTC
CDR3: CASSQESGSYGYTF

J: TRBJ2-7
size: many
D: TRBD1
V: TRBV4-1
DNA: TGCGCCAGCAGCCAAGATCCCGGGACAGGGAGATACTACGAGCAGTACTTC
CDR3: CASSQDPGTGRYYEQYF

J: TRBJ1-2
size: .
D: TRBD1
V: TRBV5-1
DNA: TGCGCCAGCAGCGTGGACAGGGGGGCAGCTGGCTACACCTTC
CDR3: CASSVDRGAAGYTF

J: TRBJ2-5
size: .
D: TRBD2
V: TRBV30
DNA: TGTGCCTGGAGGGTGAGCGGGAGGAATCAAGAGACCCAGTACTTC
CDR3: CAWRVSGRNQETQYF

J: TRBJ2-5
size: .
D: TRBD2
V: TRBV2
DNA: TGTGCCAGCAGAGCTCCGGGGACTAGCGGGGGCCCGAAGAGGGGGACCCAGTACTTC
CDR3: CASRAPGTSGGPKRGTQYF

J: TRBJ2-3
size: few
D: .
V: TRBV11-2
DNA: TGTGCCAGCAGCCCATCAGGGGACCACACAGATACGCAGTATTTT
CDR3: CASSPSGDHTDTQYF

J: TRBJ2-5
size: many
D: TRBD1
V: TRBV10-3
DNA: TGTGCCATCAGTGATCCTTCGGACAGGGGACGCGAGACCCAGTACTTC
CDR3: CAISDPSDRGRETQYF

J: TRBJ1-6
size: many
D: .
V: TRBV6-1
DNA: TGTGCCACCTGCACGAGGGCAGGGTCACCCCTCCACTTT
CDR3: CATCTRAGSPLHF

J: TRBJ1-2
size: many
D: .
V: TRBV6-5
DNA: TGTGCCAGCAGTTTGGACATTTACTATGGCTACACCTTC
CDR3: CASSLDIYYGYTF

J: TRBJ1-1
size: few
D: TRBD1
V: TRBV11-2
DNA: TGTGCCAGCAGCTTAGATTCAGGGGGGGCCCTGAACACTGAAGCTTTCTTT
CDR3: CASSLDSGGALNTEAFF

J: TRBJ2-7
size: few
D: .
V: TRBV10-3
DNA: TGTGCCATCAGCCCAAAGGGTTTCGCCCACGAGCAGTACTTC
CDR3: CAISPKGFAHEQYF